The 7 T cell receptor beta chains below all came from one sample that was sequenced in a study of shared clonotypes between healthy human individuals. The table came from immunoSEQ multiplex PCR; TCRdb's copy has only in-frame clones and leaves some out. The sample includes hundreds of thousands of clones, about 95% of them seen just once. The naive CD8 fraction comprised CD45RO-negative cells positively selected for CCR7 and excluded terminally differentiated effector memory CD45RA+ cells. Sequenced input: naive CD8+ T cells sorted from blood. Source of these receptors: a woman aged 25 to 39 in good health.

The chain links TRBV28 to TRBJ1-5; D not resolved. The CDR3 has 13 residues. The germline V and J ends were trimmed by 3 bases and 5 bases, with 8 bases remaining between them. CDR1 and CDR2 (germline): MDHEN, SYDVKM. The DNA for the CDR3 is TGTGCCAGCAGTTTCGAGGGAGATCAGCCCCAGCATTTT. Its translation: CASSFEGDQPQHF.

The J gene is TRBJ2-1, the V gene TRBV5-4, with D tentatively TRBD1 or TRBD2 (5 bases each). V was clipped by 1 base and J by 10 bases, with 9 bases between them. Germline V gene lookup returns CDR1 SGHNT and CDR2 YYREEE (reference sequence). The CDR3 runs 12 residues. CDR3 protein: CASSLRGPEQFF. CDR3 DNA sequence: TGTGCCAGCAGCTTGCGGGGCCCAGAGCAGTTCTTC.

This sequence joins TRBV10-3 and TRBJ2-5; D possibly corresponds to TRBD1 (6 bases). V lost 11 bases and J 1 base, leaving 14 bases between the germline ends. CDR1 is ENHRY and CDR2 is SYGVKD in the germline V gene. The CDR3 contains 13 residues. The CDR3 here is CAGRQESQETQYF. The CDR3 nucleotides are TGTGCCGGACGACAGGAGTCCCAAGAGACCCAGTACTTC.

This chain connects TRBV6-1 to TRBJ2-7; 8 bases match TRBD1. This CDR3 is 14 amino acids long. Germline V gives CDR1 MNHNS, CDR2 SASEGT. The V gene end was trimmed by 6 bases and the J gene end by 6 bases; junction bases not matched to a gene: 10. The CDR3 sequence: CASSETSTGAEQYF. Here the CDR3 DNA reads TGTGCCAGCAGCGAGACTTCGACAGGGGCCGAGCAGTACTTC.

The genes are TRBV27 and TRBJ2-7, with D possibly matching TRBD1 (6 bases). Trimming took off 5 bases at V and 3 bases at J, with 14 bases between the two ends. The CDR3 is made up of 14 amino acids. Germline V CDR1 and CDR2: MNHEY, SMNVEV (reference sequence). CDR3 amino acids: CASSPKTGYYEQYF. CDR3 nucleotides: TGTGCCAGCAGTCCCAAGACAGGATACTACGAGCAGTACTTC.

The chain carries TRBV29-1 and TRBJ1-2; D is unclear. The CDR3 is 15 residues long. With 1 base removed from V and 5 bases from J, the gap between germline ends came to 17 bases. The germline CDR1 and CDR2 sequences are SQVTM and ANQGSEA. CDR3 bases: TGCAGCGTTGAAGCAGGAACCCCGCGTGGTTATGGCTACACCTTC. Its translation: CSVEAGTPRGYGYTF.

The chain combines TRBV7-9 with TRBJ2-1; no definite D call. Trimming pared 2 bases from V and 10 bases from J, leaving 9 bases between. The CDR3 contains 12 residues. Per germline, CDR1 SEHNR and CDR2 FQNEAQ (reference sequence). The CDR3 is CASSLMVNEQFF. The DNA of the CDR3 is TGTGCCAGCAGCTTAATGGTGAACGAGCAGTTCTTC. Supplemented by reference TRBV7-9 and TRBJ2-1, the full variable domain reads DTGVSQNPRHKITKRGQNVTFRCDPISEHNRLYWYRQTLGQGPEFLTYFQNEAQLEKSRLLSDRFSAERPKGSFSTLEIQRTEQGDSAMYLCASSLMVNEQFFGPGTRLTVL.